These 18 T cell receptor beta chains were all obtained from the same sample, sequenced in a study of shared clonotypes between healthy human individuals. Positively selected for CCR7, the CD45RO-negative cells used as naive CD8 cells excluded terminally differentiated effector memory CD45RA+ cells. The protocol was immunoSEQ multiplex PCR, while the TCRdb copy is restricted to in-frame clones and leaves out a portion. The table lists more than 2 million clones, about 93% of them singletons. The source material was naive CD8+ T cells from PBMCs. Receptors were obtained from a man in his late teens or twenties in good health. Some clones in this sample may be carry-over from other donors' samples.

The rearrangement links TRBV28 to TRBJ2-5, with 8 nucleotides matching TRBD2. Germline lookup yields CDR1 MDHEN and CDR2 SYDVKM. This CDR3 region has 15 residues. The J segment lost 1 base and the V segment lost 6 bases, leaving 7 bases of the junction unmatched. CDR3 in amino acids: CASRISGAFQETQYF. The DNA of the CDR3 is TGTGCCAGCAGGATTAGCGGGGCCTTCCAAGAGACCCAGTACTTC. Complete variable domain (other parts from reference TRBV28 and TRBJ2-5): DVKVTQSSRYLVKRTGEKVFLECVQDMDHENMFWYRQDPGLGLRLIYFSYDVKMKEKGDIPEGYSVSREKKERFSLILESASTNQTSMYLCASRISGAFQETQYFGPGTRLLVL.

The chain joins TRBV9 to TRBJ2-1; 7 nucleotides agree with TRBD2. Trimming at V came to 0 bases and at J to 10 bases, leaving 4 bases not matched to a gene. The CDR3 covers 13 residues. In germline, CDR1 is SGDLS, CDR2 YYNGEE. Here the CDR3 DNA reads TGTGCCAGCAGCGTAGATGGTAGCGGGGAGCAGTTCTTC. This sequence encodes CASSVDGSGEQFF.

The V gene is TRBV30, the J gene TRBJ1-4; D unresolved. Trimming removed 4 bases at V and 4 bases at J, with 22 bases between. Germline assignment: CDR1 GTSNPN and CDR2 SVGIG (reference sequence). CDR3 length equals 17 residues. The CDR3 DNA reads as TGTGCCTGGAAACCCCCGAACTGGGTCCACCTTAATGAAAAACTGTTTTTT. Translated: CAWKPPNWVHLNEKLFF.

CDR3 DNA: TGTGCCAGCAGCTCCCCGAGATACGAGCAGTACTTC. Protein: CASSSPRYEQYF. The chain employs TRBV7-9 and TRBJ2-7, with D hard to call. Trimming removed 4 bases from V and 4 bases from J, with 8 bases in between. Looked up from germline, CDR1 is SEHNR and CDR2 is FQNEAQ (reference sequence). The CDR3 is 12 residues long.

The chain joins TRBV28 to TRBJ2-7, with TRBD2 as a possible D gene (5 bases). Trimming removed 8 bases from V and 3 bases from J, with 17 bases in between. This CDR3 is 14 amino acids long. Germline V gene data show CDR1 as MDHEN and CDR2 as SYDVKM. The CDR3 sequence is CASALPEDFYEQYF. The CDR3 region has the DNA TGTGCCAGCGCCCTTCCGGAGGATTTCTACGAGCAGTACTTC.

The chain is built from TRBV12-5 and TRBJ2-1; 7 nucleotides line up with TRBD1. After removal of 7 bases from V and 8 bases from J, the junction contained 14 bases not matched to a gene. The CDR3 extends over 15 amino acids. Germline CDR1 LGHNT, CDR2 FRNRAP. CDR3 DNA: TGTGCTAGTGTCGGGACAGTCCGAGGTGTGGATGAGCAGTTCTTC. This sequence encodes CASVGTVRGVDEQFF.

V usage is TRBV7-9 and J usage is TRBJ2-7, with 7 positions matching TRBD2. Germline loops: CDR1 SEHNR, CDR2 FQNEAQ (reference sequence). Losses at the gene ends were 7 bases for V and 2 bases for J; bases not matched to a gene: 11. This CDR3 spans 15 amino acids. CDR3 coding DNA: TGTGCCAGCACCCTAGCAGCTAGCGGACCCTACGAGCAGTACTTC. Its translation: CASTLAASGPYEQYF.

This clone has a handful of counts. Other DNA sequences in this sample translate to the same CDR3. The chain joins TRBV6-1 to TRBJ1-1, with no clear D. The germline V gene has CDR1 MNHNS and CDR2 SASEGT. The CDR3 consists of 14 residues. The V end was cut by 0 bases, the J end by 4 bases, with 9 bases between. The chain's CDR3 is CASSEAGRATEAFF. CDR3 sequence (DNA): TGTGCCAGCAGTGAAGCGGGGAGAGCCACTGAAGCTTTCTTT.

The chain carries TRBV30 and TRBJ2-7, with D perhaps given as TRBD1 or TRBD2 (6 bases each). The CDR3 has 16 amino acids. CDR1 and CDR2 from the germline V gene are GTSNPN and SVGIG (reference sequence). Trimming stripped 3 bases from V and 6 bases from J, with 24 bases between. As DNA, the CDR3 is TGTGCCTGGAGCCAAACCGGGACACTGGTGCGGGGCGAGCAGTACTTC. Translation: CAWSQTGTLVRGEQYF.

The chain is built from TRBV30 and TRBJ1-1; D is unresolved. This CDR3 comprises 15 residues. In germline, CDR1 is GTSNPN, CDR2 SVGIG (reference sequence). V lost 4 bases, J lost 4 bases, and 19 bases lay in between. The CDR3 loop reads CAWKGSTRWGTEAFF. The CDR3 region has the DNA TGTGCCTGGAAAGGGTCAACCCGTTGGGGCACTGAAGCTTTCTTT.

This CDR3 reads CAWQFFQGGTDTQYF. In DNA, the CDR3 is TGTGCCTGGCAGTTCTTTCAGGGGGGCACAGATACGCAGTATTTT. The chain recombines TRBV30 with TRBJ2-3; 7 bases map to TRBD1. The V segment lost 5 bases and the J segment 1 base; nucleotides outside the gene matches: 9. The V gene's germline CDR1 is GTSNPN and CDR2 SVGIG (reference sequence). The CDR3 is 15 amino acids.

The chain links TRBV6-5 to TRBJ2-5; D call uncertain. Trimming took 3 bases from V and 2 from J, leaving 10 bases between them. CDR3 length: 14 residues. Germline V lookup: CDR1 MNHEY, CDR2 SVGAGI. DNA for the CDR3: TGTGCCAGCAGTTATTGGGCTGGACAAGAGACCCAGTACTTC. This gives the protein CASSYWAGQETQYF.

The V call is TRBV7-8, the J call TRBJ1-1; D call uncertain. Per germline, CDR1 SGHVS and CDR2 FQNEAQ. V shed 5 bases and J shed 4 bases, with 11 bases lying between them. The CDR3 covers 13 residues. The CDR3 reads CASSEDMGTEAFF. The CDR3 region has the DNA TGTGCCAGCAGCGAGGATATGGGCACTGAAGCTTTCTTT.

V is TRBV2 and J is TRBJ2-1; 7 nucleotides match TRBD2. The CDR3 runs to 16 residues. Trimming removed 6 bases from V and 0 bases from J; junction bases left unmatched: 8. Germline V gene sequence: CDR1 SNHLY, CDR2 FYNNEI. The CDR3 bases are TGTGCCAGCAGGGCGAGCGGGACCCTCTCCTACAATGAGCAGTTCTTC. Amino acid sequence: CASRASGTLSYNEQFF.

J is TRBJ2-3 and V is TRBV9; 7 positions agree with TRBD1. Per germline, CDR1 SGDLS and CDR2 YYNGEE. J lost 2 bases, V lost 0 bases, and 6 bases had no gene match. CDR3 size: 16 residues. CDR3 residues: CASSVDIRGNTDTQYF. The CDR3 DNA follows: TGTGCCAGCAGCGTAGACATCAGGGGGAACACAGATACGCAGTATTTT.

V gene TRBV25-1 combines with J gene TRBJ2-1; 10 nucleotides align to TRBD2. V shed 3 bases, J shed 7 bases, and the junction held 12 bases outside the gene matches. The germline V gene has CDR1 MGHDK and CDR2 SYGVNS. The CDR3 runs to 17 residues. The CDR3 sequence is CASSDPLLAGEGNEQFF. CDR3 nucleotides: TGTGCCAGCAGTGACCCTCTCCTAGCGGGAGAAGGAAATGAGCAGTTCTTC.

There are a few counts of this clone. V usage is TRBV5-1 and J usage is TRBJ2-7; 8 positions match TRBD1. Germline CDR1 SGHRS, CDR2 YFSETQ. The CDR3 totals 18 residues. J gave up 2 bases and V 1 base, and 14 bases lay outside the gene matches. Here the CDR3 reads CASSLSQAGGHPPYEQYF. As DNA, the CDR3 is TGCGCCAGCAGCTTGAGTCAGGCAGGGGGCCACCCACCCTACGAGCAGTACTTC.

The chain has TRBV4-3 and TRBJ2-5; 10 bases are shared with TRBD1. Per germline, CDR1 LGHNA and CDR2 YSLEER. V was clipped by 3 bases and J by 1 base; unmatched bases: 5. The CDR3 is 16 residues long. CDR3 amino acids: CASSQHDRGPQETQYF. CDR3 nucleotides: TGCGCCAGCAGCCAGCACGACAGGGGGCCCCAAGAGACCCAGTACTTC.